The next 18 T cell receptor beta chains were all read from a single sample in a study of CD8 T cells in ankylosing spondylitis. TCRdb fed the 5' RACE reads into MiXCR, producing one record per CDR3 protein. The repertoire holds some 200,000 distinct CDR3 sequences, 9.5% to 15% seen once, with about 15% in the top ten. What was sequenced was blood, either unsorted or a sorted T cell fraction (not recorded which). The source of these receptors is a male donor with ankylosing spondylitis or in good health (not recorded which).

The chain is built from TRBV25-1 and TRBJ2-3, with 14 bases fitting TRBD2. J lost 2 bases, V lost 6 bases, and 7 bases had no gene match. The germline CDR1 and CDR2 sequences are MGHDK and SYGVNS. This CDR3 region has 17 residues. CDR3 bases: TGTGCCAGCAGCCCCGGGACTAGCGGGGGCCACACAGATACGCAGTATTTT. Translating gives CASSPGTSGGHTDTQYF.

Ten or more counts support this clonotype. CDR3 in amino acids: CASSDSGAGSTDTQYF. CDR3 nucleotides: TGTGCCAGCAGTGACTCGGGCGCGGGCTCAACAGATACGCAGTATTTT. This chain connects TRBV6-4 to TRBJ2-3, with D possibly being TRBD2 (5 bases). The CDR3 covers 16 residues. Per germline, CDR1 MRHNA and CDR2 SNTAGT. V lost 0 bases and J 3 bases, leaving 13 bases between the germline ends.

This clonotype was detected only a few times. The J gene is TRBJ2-7, the V gene TRBV30; D uncertain. Germline CDR1 is GTSNPN and CDR2 is SVGIG (reference sequence). Trimming shortened V by 2 bases and J by 0 bases, and 8 bases separated the two germline ends. CDR3 length: 13 residues. CDR3 coding DNA: TGTGCCTGGAGTACGGCAGTCTCCTACGAGCAGTACTTC. This sequence encodes CAWSTAVSYEQYF.

The rearrangement links TRBV11-2 to TRBJ1-2; 8 positions agree with TRBD1. Trimming at V came to 6 bases and at J to 7 bases, leaving 4 bases not matched to a gene. Germline V gives CDR1 SGHAT, CDR2 FQNNGV. This CDR3 has 12 residues. For the CDR3, the DNA is TGTGCCAGCAGGGGGACAGGCGGTGGCTACACCTTC. Residues: CASRGTGGGYTF.

There are a few counts of this clonotype. The chain employs TRBV27 and TRBJ2-7, with no clear D. Germline CDR1 reads MNHEY; CDR2 reads SMNVEV (reference sequence). The V end was cut by 5 bases, the J end by 4 bases, with 12 bases between. The CDR3 spans 13 residues. Here the CDR3 reads CASSPRFSYEQYF. The CDR3 region has the DNA TGTGCCAGCAGTCCCCGTTTTTCGTACGAGCAGTACTTC.

This clonotype was recorded a few times. This chain connects TRBV6-1 to TRBJ2-1, with 8 bases identical to TRBD1. J was trimmed by 0 bases and V by 7 bases; bases with no gene match: 8. The CDR3 totals 16 residues. Germline V gene lookup returns CDR1 MNHNS and CDR2 SASEGT. CDR3 sequence reads: CASTQGAPSSYNEQFF. The CDR3 DNA reads as TGTGCCAGCACCCAGGGGGCTCCGAGCTCCTACAATGAGCAGTTCTTC.

Ten or more counts support this clonotype. The rearrangement joins TRBV12-3 or TRBV12-4 to TRBJ2-7, with TRBD1 matching over 11 bases. The CDR3 is made up of 15 amino acids. Trimming took 4 bases from V and 3 from J; bases not matched to a gene: 5. The CDR3, as DNA: TGTGCCAGCAGTTCTACGGACAGGGGGCTCTACGAGCAGTACTTC. Translation: CASSSTDRGLYEQYF.

This clonotype has more than one count but fewer than ten. The genes are TRBV30 and TRBJ2-3; D unclear. CDR3 length equals 13 residues. CDR1 and CDR2 from the germline V gene are GTSNPN and SVGIG (reference sequence). The V end was cut by 0 bases, the J end by 0 bases, with 4 bases between. The CDR3 reads CAWSVGSTDTQYF. The CDR3 region has the DNA TGTGCCTGGAGTGTTGGGAGCACAGATACGCAGTATTTT.

In its sample, this clonotype was seen many times. This chain connects TRBV27 to TRBJ2-7; D tentatively reads TRBD1 or TRBD2 (6 bases each). CDR1 MNHEY and CDR2 SMNVEV come from the germline V gene (reference sequence). The CDR3 consists of 15 residues. V was trimmed by 3 bases and J by 0 bases, leaving 12 bases between them. CDR3 coding DNA: TGTGCCAGCAGTTTCTCGTCGGGGGCCTCCTACGAGCAGTACTTC. It codes for CASSFSSGASYEQYF.

The chain has TRBV6-1 and TRBJ2-2, with 9 bases that match TRBD1. In germline, CDR1 is MNHNS, CDR2 SASEGT. The length of the CDR3 is 16 residues. V gave up 6 bases and J gave up 6 bases; unmatched junction bases: 11. DNA of the CDR3: TGTGCCAGCAGACATACCCCGGGACAGGGACCCGGGGAGCTGTTTTTT. It codes for CASRHTPGQGPGELFF.

The V gene is TRBV13, the J gene TRBJ2-5; D possibly corresponds to TRBD1 (6 bases). V was pared by 4 bases and J by 1 base, with 16 bases between. The CDR3 sequence is 16 residues long. CDR1 is PRHDT and CDR2 is FYEKMQ in the germline V gene (reference sequence). For the CDR3, the DNA is TGTGCCAGCAGCTCCGGACAGTACTCGGCCCAAGAGACCCAGTACTTC. It encodes CASSSGQYSAQETQYF.

This clonotype was observed a few times. The CDR3 nucleotides read TGTGCCAGCAGTGAGGGGCGGAACACTGAAGCTTTCTTT. Translating gives CASSEGRNTEAFF. J is TRBJ1-1 and V is TRBV6-1; D perhaps matches TRBD1 (5 bases). The CDR3 loop spans 13 amino acids. V lost 3 bases to trimming and J lost 1 base, with 6 bases between them. From germline, CDR1 is MNHNS and CDR2 SASEGT.

The chain links TRBV29-1 to TRBJ2-1, with 10 bases lining up with TRBD2. The CDR3 is 18 amino acids. In germline, CDR1 is SQVTM, CDR2 ANQGSEA. The J segment lost 4 bases and the V segment lost 6 bases, leaving 18 bases of the junction unmatched. CDR3 DNA: TGCAGCGTGACAGGGTTGGCTAGCGGGAGAACAGGGTACAATGAGCAGTTCTTC. It specifies CSVTGLASGRTGYNEQFF.

J is TRBJ2-7 and V is TRBV4-1, with D possibly being TRBD1 or TRBD2 (5 bases each). The CDR3 is made up of 16 amino acids. Trimming pared 4 bases from V and 0 bases from J, leaving 16 bases between. Germline V gives CDR1 MGHRA, CDR2 YSYEKL. The DNA of the CDR3 is TGCGCCAGCAGCCCCTCGACGGGGACCCCCTCCTACGAGCAGTACTTC. It yields the protein CASSPSTGTPSYEQYF.

The V and J genes are TRBV2 and TRBJ2-3; no reliable D call. Germline lookup yields CDR1 SNHLY and CDR2 FYNNEI. Trimming removed 5 bases from V and 0 bases from J, with 15 bases in between. The CDR3 is 16 residues long. The CDR3 reads CASSLRTDPSTDTQYF. The CDR3 bases are TGTGCCAGCAGTTTACGGACCGATCCTAGCACAGATACGCAGTATTTT.

The chain has TRBV20-1 and TRBJ2-3, with 9 bases fitting TRBD2. CDR3 size: 16 residues. Germline CDR1 and CDR2: DFQATT and SNEGSKA (reference sequence). With V trimmed by 0 bases and J by 6 bases, 10 bases remained unmatched. CDR3 DNA: TGCAGTGCTAGAGATTTTAGGGGACTAGCAAGGGATACGCAGTATTTT. Translating gives CSARDFRGLARDTQYF.

Only a few counts were recorded for this clonotype. V is TRBV27 and J is TRBJ2-1; D is undetermined. The CDR3 sequence is 14 residues long. V lost 2 bases and J 1 base, leaving 6 bases between the germline ends. Germline CDR1 MNHEY, CDR2 SMNVEV (reference sequence). CDR3 residues: CASSLRPSYNEQFF. The CDR3 nucleotides are TGTGCCAGCAGTTTAAGGCCGTCCTACAATGAGCAGTTCTTC.

This clonotype was counted at least ten times. This chain connects TRBV5-1 to TRBJ1-4, with 8 bases identical to TRBD1. V shed 3 bases and J 8 bases; nucleotides not matched to a gene: 6. Germline CDR1 and CDR2: SGHRS and YFSETQ. The CDR3 has 14 residues. The CDR3 sequence is CASSWTGTEEKLFF. CDR3 in DNA: TGCGCCAGCAGCTGGACAGGGACTGAGGAAAAACTGTTTTTT.